A few counts support the clone carrying this TCR beta chain. The sample is drawn from a study of T cells in Graves' hyperthyroidism and ophthalmopathy. If no ophthalmopathy progression occurred within 18 months, Graves' hyperthyroidism was stable. Used for diagnoses were clinical symptoms, serum thyroxine and TRAb, thyroid ultrasound and orbital computed tomography. The source material, RNA transcripts, was used to amplify TCR beta CDR3 regions. A set of HTBI primers served as the primers for a first-round RT-PCR of the TCR CDR3. One entry per CDR3 protein, called by TCRdb with MiXCR from the multiplex PCR reads. The sample records 550,000 to 800,000 distinct CDR3 sequences, roughly 15% being singletons. The clonotype originates from a man between 18 and 29 years old with Graves' hyperthyroidism. The specimen was blood.

The CDR3 is CASSPPQGAGEKLFF. CDR3 bases: TGTGCCAGCAGTCCCCCTCAGGGGGCGGGCGAAAAACTGTTTTTT. This sequence joins TRBV27 and TRBJ1-4; TRBD1 aligns across 8 bases. Per germline, CDR1 MNHEY and CDR2 SMNVEV (reference sequence). The CDR3 has 15 residues. Unmatched junction bases numbered 10, after V lost 5 bases and J lost 8 bases.